The present T cell receptor (beta chain) was sequenced within a study of T cells in Graves' hyperthyroidism and ophthalmopathy. Study conclusions and caveats: The majority of expanded thyroid clonotypes above 0.001 also appeared in blood.

Turning to this clonotype: No antigen is known for it.

CDR1 and CDR2 from the germline V gene are SGHTA and FQGNSA. V dropped 7 bases and J dropped 3 bases, with 16 bases sitting between them. The CDR3 is made up of 16 amino acids. From RNA transcripts, TCR beta CDR3 regions were amplified. When the TCR CDR3 underwent first-round RT-PCR, the HTBI primer set was used. TCRdb fed the multiplex PCR reads into MiXCR, producing one record per CDR3 protein. The sample shows about 700,000 distinct CDR3 sequences, just under 45% of them seen only once. A patient was excluded if there was uncontrolled infection, other autoimmune disease, pregnancy or lactation. Clinical symptoms, serum thyroxine and TRAb, thyroid ultrasound and orbital computed tomography together formed the diagnostic basis.

The clonotype originates from an adult man with Graves' disease, either hyperthyroidism or ophthalmopathy (not recorded which). V and J are TRBV7-2 and TRBJ2-6, with D possibly called TRBD1 or TRBD2 (5 bases each). The specimen was peripheral blood or thyroid tissue (not recorded which). The CDR3 reads CASTPVGAHGANVLTF. DNA of the CDR3: TGTGCCAGCACCCCTGTCGGGGCTCATGGGGCCAACGTCCTGACTTTC.